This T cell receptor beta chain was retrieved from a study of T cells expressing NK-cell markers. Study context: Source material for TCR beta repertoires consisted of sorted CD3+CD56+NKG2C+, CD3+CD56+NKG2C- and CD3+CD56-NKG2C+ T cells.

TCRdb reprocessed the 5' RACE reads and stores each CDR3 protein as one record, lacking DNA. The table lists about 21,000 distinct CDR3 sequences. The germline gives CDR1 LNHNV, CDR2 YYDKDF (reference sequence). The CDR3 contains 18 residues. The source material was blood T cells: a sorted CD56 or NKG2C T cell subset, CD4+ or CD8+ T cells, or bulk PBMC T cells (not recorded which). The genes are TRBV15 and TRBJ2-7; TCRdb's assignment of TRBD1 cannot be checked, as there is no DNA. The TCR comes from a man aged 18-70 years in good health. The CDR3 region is CATSSRLQGQGARYEQYF.